What follows describes a single T cell receptor beta chain. Its antigen is unknown. Base qualities are not provided; no much larger clone lies one nucleotide away. Library construction relied on the immunoSEQ multiplex PCR assay. The immuneACCESS repertoire file appears here via TCRdb, limited to in-frame rearrangements. These files lack a portion of the clones; in checked studies, under half of the deficit traces to unresolved V genes, and the cause of the others is not known. The sample table holds 120,000 or so clones, of which around 92% were seen once. 0.58% of the sample comes from the top ten. This entry is derived from a study of control samples from healthy donors and cancer patients (dated by TCRdb to the early 2020s). V drops 10 bases and J drops 8 bases, leaving 17 bases in between. The CDR3 holds 12 amino acids from the cysteine to the phenylalanine. Only the CDR3 DNA stays, 36 bases, in frame from base 1.

Sequenced sample: PBMCs. The V gene is TRBV12-3 or TRBV12-4 and the J gene is TRBJ1-2, with no confidently assigned D gene. The clonotype was recovered from a man at least 80 years old with head and neck cancer. The base sequence is TGTGCCACCCTGTTAGCGGGCGGAGGCTACACCTTC. The encoded protein is CATLLAGGGYTF.